This T cell receptor beta chain was retrieved from a study of CD4 T cell repertoires in COVID-19. Background on the study: CFSE-low cells expanded 10 days with IL-2, then restimulated with other coronavirus spikes.

The table came from immunoSEQ multiplex PCR; TCRdb's copy has only in-frame clones and leaves some out. This table holds some 80,000 clones, around four fifths found once. The CDR3 sequence is 13 residues long. With 4 bases clipped from V and 9 bases from J, the junction kept 4 bases outside the gene matches. Germline loops: CDR1 LNHDA, CDR2 SQIVND (reference sequence). Whole-study results and caveats: Between roughly 6.5 and 27% of SARS-CoV-2 clonotypes also appeared in SARS-CoV and/or HKU1 spike cultures. Two or all three memory subsets shared several highly expanded SARS-CoV-2-reactive clonotypes.

Mild-to-severe COVID-19 survivors were the donors. A word on this clone: Antigen specificity is unknown.

The chain couples TRBV19 to TRBJ2-1; 9 bases map to TRBD2. Source: CD4+ T cells from peripheral blood, taken after recovery from COVID-19. This sequence was found in a human donor who had COVID-19. CDR3: CASSRAGGVEQFF. The DNA for the CDR3 is TGTGCCAGTAGTAGGGCGGGAGGGGTTGAGCAGTTCTTC.